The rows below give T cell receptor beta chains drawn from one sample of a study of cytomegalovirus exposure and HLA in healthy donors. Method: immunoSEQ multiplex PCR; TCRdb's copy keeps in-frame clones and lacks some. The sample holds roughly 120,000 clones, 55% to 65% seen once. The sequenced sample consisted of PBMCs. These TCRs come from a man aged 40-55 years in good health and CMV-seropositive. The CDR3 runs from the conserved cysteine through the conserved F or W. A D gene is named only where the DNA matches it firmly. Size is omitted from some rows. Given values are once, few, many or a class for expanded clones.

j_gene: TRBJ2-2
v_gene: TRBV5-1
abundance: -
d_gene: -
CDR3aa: CASSPIGGGELFF
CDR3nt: TGCGCCAGCAGCCCCATAGGCGGCGGGGAGCTGTTTTTT

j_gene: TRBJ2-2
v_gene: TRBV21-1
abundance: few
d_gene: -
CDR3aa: CASPFGLAGEGTGELFF
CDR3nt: TGTGCCAGTCCCTTCGGACTAGCGGGAGAGGGCACCGGGGAGCTGTTTTTT

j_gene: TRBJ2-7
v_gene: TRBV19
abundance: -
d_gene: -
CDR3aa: CASSIVGKQYF
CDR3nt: TGTGCCAGTAGTATAGTGGGCAAGCAGTACTTC

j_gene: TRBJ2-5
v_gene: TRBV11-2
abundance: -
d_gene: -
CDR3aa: CASRAELQETQYF
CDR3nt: TGTGCCAGCAGGGCGGAGTTACAAGAGACCCAGTACTTC

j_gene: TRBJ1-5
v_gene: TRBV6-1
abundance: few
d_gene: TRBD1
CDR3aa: CASRIGGTGNQPQHF
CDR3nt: TGTGCCAGCAGGATAGGGGGGACAGGAAATCAGCCCCAGCATTTT

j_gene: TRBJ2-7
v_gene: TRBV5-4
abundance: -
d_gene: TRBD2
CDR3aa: CASSLGLAGGSGGYEQYF
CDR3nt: TGTGCCAGCAGCTTGGGACTAGCGGGAGGGTCTGGCGGCTACGAGCAGTACTTC

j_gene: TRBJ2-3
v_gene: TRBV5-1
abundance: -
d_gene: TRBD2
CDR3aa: CASNSGRRGYTDTQYF
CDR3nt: TGCGCCAGCAACTCAGGGCGGCGGGGGTACACAGATACGCAGTATTTT

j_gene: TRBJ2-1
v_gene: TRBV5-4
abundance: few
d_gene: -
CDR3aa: CASSPEWEGGGVDEQFF
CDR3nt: TGTGCCAGCAGCCCCGAGTGGGAGGGAGGGGGTGTGGATGAGCAGTTCTTC

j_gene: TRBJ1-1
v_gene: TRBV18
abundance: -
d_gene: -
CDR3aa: CASSQGEMNTEAFF
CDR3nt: TGTGCCAGCTCACAAGGGGAAATGAACACTGAAGCTTTCTTT

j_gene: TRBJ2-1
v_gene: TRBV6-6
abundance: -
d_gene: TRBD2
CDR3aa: CASSSGTSVSYNEQFF
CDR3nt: TGTGCCAGCAGTTCCGGGACTAGCGTATCCTACAATGAGCAGTTCTTC

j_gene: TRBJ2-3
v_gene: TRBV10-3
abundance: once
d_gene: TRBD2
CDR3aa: CAIAGTSGTDTQYF
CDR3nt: TGTGCCATTGCCGGGACTAGCGGCACAGATACGCAGTATTTT

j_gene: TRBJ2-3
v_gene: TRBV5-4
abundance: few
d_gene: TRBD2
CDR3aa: CASSLGLAVVTPTDTQYF
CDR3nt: TGTGCCAGCAGCTTGGGACTAGCGGTTGTTACTCCCACAGATACGCAGTATTTT

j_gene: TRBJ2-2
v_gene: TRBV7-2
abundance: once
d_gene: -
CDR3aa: CASSFPSGTGELFF
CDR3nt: TGTGCCAGCAGCTTTCCTAGTGGCACCGGGGAGCTGTTTTTT

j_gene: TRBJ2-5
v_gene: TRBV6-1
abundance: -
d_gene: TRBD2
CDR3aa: CASSPQRGGRETQYF
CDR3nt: TGTGCCAGCAGTCCACAGCGCGGGGGGCGGGAGACCCAGTACTTC

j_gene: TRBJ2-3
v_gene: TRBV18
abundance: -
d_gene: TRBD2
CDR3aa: CASSPLSGGMDTQYF
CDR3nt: TGTGCCAGCTCACCACTTAGCGGGGGGATGGATACGCAGTATTTT

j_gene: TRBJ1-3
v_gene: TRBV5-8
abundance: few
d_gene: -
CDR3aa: CASSPPRQSSSGNTIYF
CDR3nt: TGTGCCAGCAGTCCCCCTAGACAGTCATCCTCTGGAAACACCATATATTTT

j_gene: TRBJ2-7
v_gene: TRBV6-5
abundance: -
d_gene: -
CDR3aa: CASSYSRGGSYEQYF
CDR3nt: TGTGCCAGCAGTTATTCCAGGGGCGGGTCCTACGAGCAGTACTTC

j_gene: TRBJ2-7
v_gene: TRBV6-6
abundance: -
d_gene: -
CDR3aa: CASSYVDSTYEQYF
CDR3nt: TGTGCCAGCAGTTACGTGGACTCCACCTACGAGCAGTACTTC

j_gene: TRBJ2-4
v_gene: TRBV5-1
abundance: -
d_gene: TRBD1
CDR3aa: CASSSSGTAENIQYF
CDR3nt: TGCGCCAGCAGCTCCTCCGGGACAGCTGAAAACATTCAGTACTTC

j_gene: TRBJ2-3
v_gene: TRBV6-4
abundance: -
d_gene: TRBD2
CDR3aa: CASSDSGTSGDTQYF
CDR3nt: TGTGCCAGCAGTGACTCCGGGACTAGCGGCGATACGCAGTATTTT

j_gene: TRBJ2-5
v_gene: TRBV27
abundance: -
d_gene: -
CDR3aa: CASRRIGLGGGTQYF
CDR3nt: TGTGCCAGCAGGCGCATCGGACTAGGGGGAGGGACCCAGTACTTC

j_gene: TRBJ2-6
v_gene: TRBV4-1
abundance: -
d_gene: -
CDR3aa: CASSQYLRDMGLSGANVLTF
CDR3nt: TGCGCCAGCAGCCAATATCTCCGGGACATGGGGCTCTCTGGGGCCAACGTCCTGACTTTC

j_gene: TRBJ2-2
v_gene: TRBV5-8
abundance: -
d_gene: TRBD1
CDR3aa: CASSFKGQGGTGELFF
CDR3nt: TGTGCCAGCAGCTTTAAGGGACAGGGAGGCACCGGGGAGCTGTTTTTT

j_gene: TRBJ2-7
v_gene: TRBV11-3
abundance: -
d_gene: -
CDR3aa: CASSPGLNYEQYF
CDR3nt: TGTGCCAGCAGCCCTGGACTCAACTACGAGCAGTACTTC

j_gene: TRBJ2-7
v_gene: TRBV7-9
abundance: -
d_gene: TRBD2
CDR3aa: CASSLATGLDFYEQYF
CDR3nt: TGTGCCAGCAGCTTAGCTACGGGACTAGACTTCTACGAGCAGTACTTC

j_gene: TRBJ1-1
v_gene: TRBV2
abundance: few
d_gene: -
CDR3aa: CASNRVENTEAFF
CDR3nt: TGTGCCAGCAACCGGGTTGAGAACACTGAAGCTTTCTTT

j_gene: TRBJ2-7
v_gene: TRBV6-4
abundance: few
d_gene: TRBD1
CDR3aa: CASSDTDRVVGEQYF
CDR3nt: TGTGCCAGCAGCGATACCGACAGGGTGGTGGGGGAGCAGTACTTC

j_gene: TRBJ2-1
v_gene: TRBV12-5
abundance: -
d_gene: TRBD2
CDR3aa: CASGLETGGRNNEQFF
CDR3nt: TGTGCTAGTGGTTTGGAAACGGGAGGGCGAAACAATGAGCAGTTCTTC

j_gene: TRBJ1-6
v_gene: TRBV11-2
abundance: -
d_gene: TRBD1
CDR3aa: CASREGQGGSPLHF
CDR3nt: TGTGCCAGCAGAGAGGGACAGGGGGGCTCACCCCTCCACTTT

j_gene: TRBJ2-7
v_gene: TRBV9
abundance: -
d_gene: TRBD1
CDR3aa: CASSTGQLLSYEQYF
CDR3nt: TGTGCCAGCAGCACGGGACAGCTCCTATCCTACGAGCAGTACTTC

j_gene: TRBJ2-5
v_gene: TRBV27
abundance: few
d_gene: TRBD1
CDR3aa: CASRGQGAETQYF
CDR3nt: TGTGCCAGCCGGGGACAGGGGGCTGAGACCCAGTACTTC

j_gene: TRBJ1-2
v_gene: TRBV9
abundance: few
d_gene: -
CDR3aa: CASGGSRSYGYTF
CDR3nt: TGTGCCAGTGGGGGCAGCAGGAGCTATGGCTACACCTTC

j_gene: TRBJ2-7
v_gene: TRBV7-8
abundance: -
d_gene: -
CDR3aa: CASSAPVRTFSYEQYF
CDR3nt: TGTGCCAGCAGCGCCCCGGTGCGGACATTCTCCTACGAGCAGTACTTC

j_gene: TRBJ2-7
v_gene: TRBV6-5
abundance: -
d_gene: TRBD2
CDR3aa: CASSYGLAGEQYF
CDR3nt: TGTGCCAGCAGTTACGGGCTAGCGGGTGAGCAGTACTTC

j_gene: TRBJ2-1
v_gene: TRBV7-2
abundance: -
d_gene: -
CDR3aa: CASSLRGYNEQFF
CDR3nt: TGTGCCAGCAGCTTAAGGGGGTACAATGAGCAGTTCTTC

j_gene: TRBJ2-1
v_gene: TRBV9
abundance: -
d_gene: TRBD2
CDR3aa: CASSVGSLAGYNEQFF
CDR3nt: TGTGCCAGCAGCGTAGGTTCCCTAGCGGGGTACAATGAGCAGTTCTTC

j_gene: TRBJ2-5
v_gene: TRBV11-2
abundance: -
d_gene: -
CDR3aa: CASSLMGSGKETQYF
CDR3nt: TGTGCCAGCAGCTTAATGGGGAGCGGTAAAGAGACCCAGTACTTC

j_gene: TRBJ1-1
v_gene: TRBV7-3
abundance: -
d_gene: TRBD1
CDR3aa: CASSPRGRGNTEAFF
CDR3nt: TGTGCCAGCAGCCCCAGGGGGCGGGGGAACACTGAAGCTTTCTTT

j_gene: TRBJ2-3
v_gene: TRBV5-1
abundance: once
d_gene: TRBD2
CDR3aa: CASSLNGRGSTDTQYF
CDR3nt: TGCGCCAGCAGCTTGAACGGGAGGGGGAGCACAGATACGCAGTATTTT

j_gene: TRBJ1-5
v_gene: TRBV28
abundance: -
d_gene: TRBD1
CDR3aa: CASSSGQASNQPQHF
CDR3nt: TGTGCCAGCAGTTCGGGACAGGCGAGCAATCAGCCCCAGCATTTT

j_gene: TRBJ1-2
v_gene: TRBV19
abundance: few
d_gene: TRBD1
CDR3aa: CASSMGRDREMVFGYTF
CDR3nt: TGTGCCAGTAGTATGGGCCGGGACAGGGAAATGGTTTTTGGCTACACCTTC

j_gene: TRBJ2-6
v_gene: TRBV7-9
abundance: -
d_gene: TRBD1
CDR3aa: CASSFSGTGGAGANVLTF
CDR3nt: TGTGCCAGCAGCTTTTCGGGGACAGGGGGCGCTGGGGCCAACGTCCTGACTTTC

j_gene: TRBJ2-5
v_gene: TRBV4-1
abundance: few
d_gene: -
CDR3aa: CASSPQTYNQETQYF
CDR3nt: TGCGCCAGCAGCCCACAGACCTATAACCAAGAGACCCAGTACTTC

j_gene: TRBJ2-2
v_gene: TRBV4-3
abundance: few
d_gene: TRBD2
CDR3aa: CASSQEVRSSGRSTGELFF
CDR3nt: TGCGCCAGCAGCCAAGAAGTTCGGTCTAGCGGGAGGAGTACCGGGGAGCTGTTTTTT

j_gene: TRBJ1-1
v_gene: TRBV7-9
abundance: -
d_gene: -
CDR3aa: CASSTLPGGSLRNTEAFF
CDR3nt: TGTGCCAGCAGCACTCTCCCGGGGGGCTCCCTACGAAACACTGAAGCTTTCTTT

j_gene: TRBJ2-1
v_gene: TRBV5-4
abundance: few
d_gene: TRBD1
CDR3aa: CASSYIGTGGLNEQFF
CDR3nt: TGTGCCAGCAGCTATATTGGGACAGGGGGGTTGAATGAGCAGTTCTTC

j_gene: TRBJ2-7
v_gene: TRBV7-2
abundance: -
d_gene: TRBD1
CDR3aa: CASSPRTGGVDEQYF
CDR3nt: TGTGCCAGCAGCCCAAGGACAGGGGGCGTCGACGAGCAGTACTTC

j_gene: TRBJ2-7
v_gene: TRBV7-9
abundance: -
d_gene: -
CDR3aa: CASSPHTTGSLEQYF
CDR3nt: TGTGCCAGCAGCCCCCACACCACAGGGTCCCTCGAGCAGTACTTC

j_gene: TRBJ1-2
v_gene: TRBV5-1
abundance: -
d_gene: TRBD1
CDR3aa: CASRTGTTYGYTF
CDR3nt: TGCGCCAGCCGGACAGGGACAACCTATGGCTACACCTTC

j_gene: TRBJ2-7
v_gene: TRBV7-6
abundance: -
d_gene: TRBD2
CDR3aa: CASSLGAGETYEQYF
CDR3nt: TGTGCCAGCAGCTTAGGGGCGGGAGAAACCTACGAGCAGTACTTC

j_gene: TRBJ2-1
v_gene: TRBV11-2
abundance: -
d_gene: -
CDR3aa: CASSLVIRVNEQFF
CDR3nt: TGTGCCAGCAGCTTAGTTATCAGGGTCAATGAGCAGTTCTTC

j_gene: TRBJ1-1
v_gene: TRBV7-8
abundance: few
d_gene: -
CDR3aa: CASSFNRVGTEAFF
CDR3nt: TGTGCCAGCAGCTTCAACAGGGTCGGAACTGAAGCTTTCTTT

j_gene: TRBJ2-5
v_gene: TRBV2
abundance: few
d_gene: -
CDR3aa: CASSGGAETQYF
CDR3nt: TGTGCCAGCAGTGGTGGGGCAGAGACCCAGTACTTC

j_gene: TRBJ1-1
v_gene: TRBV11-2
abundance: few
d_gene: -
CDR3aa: CASSLGAAEAFF
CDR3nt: TGTGCCAGCAGCTTAGGGGCCGCGGAAGCTTTCTTT

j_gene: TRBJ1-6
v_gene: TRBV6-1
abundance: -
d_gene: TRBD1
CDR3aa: CASSETGQGNSPLHF
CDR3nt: TGTGCCAGCAGTGAAACGGGACAGGGGAATTCACCCCTCCACTTT

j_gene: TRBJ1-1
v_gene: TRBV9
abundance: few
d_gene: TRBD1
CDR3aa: CASSVASTGRTEAFF
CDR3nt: TGTGCCAGCAGCGTAGCCTCGACAGGGCGAACTGAAGCTTTCTTT

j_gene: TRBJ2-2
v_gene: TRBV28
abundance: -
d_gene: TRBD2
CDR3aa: CASSSSIGGSLTGELFF
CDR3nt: TGTGCCAGCAGTTCTTCAATCGGCGGGAGTTTGACCGGGGAGCTGTTTTTT

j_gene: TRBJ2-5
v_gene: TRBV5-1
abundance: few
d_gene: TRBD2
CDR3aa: CASSPGTSGEETQYF
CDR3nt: TGCGCCAGCAGCCCGGGGACTAGCGGGGAAGAGACCCAGTACTTC

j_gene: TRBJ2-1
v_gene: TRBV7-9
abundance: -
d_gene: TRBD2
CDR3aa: CASSLEAGGPNEQFF
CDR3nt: TGTGCCAGCAGCTTAGAGGCGGGAGGGCCAAATGAGCAGTTCTTC